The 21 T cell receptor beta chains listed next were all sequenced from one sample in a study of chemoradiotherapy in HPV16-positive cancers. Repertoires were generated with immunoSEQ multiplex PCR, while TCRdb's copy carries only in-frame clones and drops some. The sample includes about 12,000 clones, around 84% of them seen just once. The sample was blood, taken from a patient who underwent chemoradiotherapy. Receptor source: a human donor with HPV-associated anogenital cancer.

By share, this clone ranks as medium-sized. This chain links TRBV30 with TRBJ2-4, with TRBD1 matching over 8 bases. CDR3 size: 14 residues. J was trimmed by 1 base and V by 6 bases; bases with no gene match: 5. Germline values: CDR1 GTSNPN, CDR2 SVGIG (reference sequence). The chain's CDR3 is CACLQGGAKNIQYF. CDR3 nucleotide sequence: TGTGCCTGCCTACAGGGGGGCGCCAAAAACATTCAGTACTTC.

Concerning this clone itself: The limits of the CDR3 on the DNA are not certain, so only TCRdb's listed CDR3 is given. CDR3 protein: CASSSSGKGARNEQYF. V is TRBV28 and J is TRBJ2-7; the D call TRBD1 from the table was never checked on the DNA. Per germline, CDR1 MDHEN and CDR2 SYDVKM. The CDR3 has 16 residues if both end residues are counted.

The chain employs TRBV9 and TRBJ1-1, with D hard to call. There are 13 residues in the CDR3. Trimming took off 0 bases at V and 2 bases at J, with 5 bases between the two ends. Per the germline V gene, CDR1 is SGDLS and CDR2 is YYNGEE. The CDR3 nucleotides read TGTGCCAGCAGCGTAGTCCGAAACACTGAAGCTTTCTTT. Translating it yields CASSVVRNTEAFF.

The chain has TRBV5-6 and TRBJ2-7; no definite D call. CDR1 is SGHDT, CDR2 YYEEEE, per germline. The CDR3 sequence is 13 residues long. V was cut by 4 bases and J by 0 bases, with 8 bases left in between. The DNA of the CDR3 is TGTGCCAGCAGCGAAGGCAGCTCCTACGAGCAGTACTTC. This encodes CASSEGSSYEQYF.

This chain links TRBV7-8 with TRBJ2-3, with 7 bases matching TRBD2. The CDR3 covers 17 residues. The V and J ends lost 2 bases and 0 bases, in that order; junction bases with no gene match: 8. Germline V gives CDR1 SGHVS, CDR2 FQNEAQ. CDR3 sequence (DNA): TGTGCCAGCAGCTTAAAGCGGGGCCTTCCTAGCACAGATACGCAGTATTTT. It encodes CASSLKRGLPSTDTQYF. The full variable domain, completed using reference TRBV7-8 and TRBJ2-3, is GAGVSQSPRYKVAKRGQDVALRCDPISGHVSLFWYQQALGQGPEFLTYFQNEAQLDKSGLPSDRFFAERPEGSVSTLKIQRTQQEDSAVYLCASSLKRGLPSTDTQYFGPGTRLTVL.

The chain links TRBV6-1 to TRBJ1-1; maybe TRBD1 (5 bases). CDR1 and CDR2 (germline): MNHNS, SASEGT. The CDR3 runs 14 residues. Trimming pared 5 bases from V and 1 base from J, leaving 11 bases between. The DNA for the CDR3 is TGTGCCAGCAGTCCACGGACAAGGAACACTGAAGCTTTCTTT. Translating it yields CASSPRTRNTEAFF.

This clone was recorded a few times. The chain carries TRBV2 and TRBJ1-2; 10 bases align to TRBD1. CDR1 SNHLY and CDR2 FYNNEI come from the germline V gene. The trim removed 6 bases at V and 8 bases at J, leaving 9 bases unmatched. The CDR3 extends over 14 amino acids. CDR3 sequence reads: CASRQGQGVGGYTF. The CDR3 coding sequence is TGTGCCAGCAGACAAGGACAGGGGGTGGGCGGCTACACCTTC.

The CDR3 region has the DNA TGTGCCAGAAGCCGACCCTTGGGCTCCTACGAGCAGTACGTC. Its translation is CARSRPLGSYEQYV. The chain carries TRBV5-3 and TRBJ2-7; D not resolved. TRBV5-3 is an ORF for which the function is uncertain. Trimming took off 4 bases at V and 0 bases at J, with 11 bases between the two ends. The CDR3 has 14 amino acids.

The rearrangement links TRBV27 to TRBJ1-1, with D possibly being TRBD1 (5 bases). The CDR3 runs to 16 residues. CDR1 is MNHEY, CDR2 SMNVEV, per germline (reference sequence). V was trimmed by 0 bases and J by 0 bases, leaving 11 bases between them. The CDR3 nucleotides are TGTGCCAGCAGTTTATCCCAGGGAGCAATGAACACTGAAGCTTTCTTT. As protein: CASSLSQGAMNTEAFF.

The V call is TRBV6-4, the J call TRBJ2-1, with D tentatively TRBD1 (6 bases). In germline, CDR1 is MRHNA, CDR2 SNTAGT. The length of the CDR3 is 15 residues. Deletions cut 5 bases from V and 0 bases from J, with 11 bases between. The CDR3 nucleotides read TGTGCCAGCAGTTTCCTAGGGGGCTCCTACAATGAGCAGTTCTTC. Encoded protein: CASSFLGGSYNEQFF.

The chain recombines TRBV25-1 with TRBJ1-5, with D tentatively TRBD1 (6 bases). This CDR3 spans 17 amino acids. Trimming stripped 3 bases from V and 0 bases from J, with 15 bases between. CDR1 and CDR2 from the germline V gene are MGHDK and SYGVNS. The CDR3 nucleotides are TGTGCCAGCAGTGAGCCAACAGGGCACTATAGCAATCAGCCCCAGCATTTT. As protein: CASSEPTGHYSNQPQHF.

Written as DNA, the CDR3 is TGTGCCAGTAGTGTCATAGGGATCAACAATGAGCAGTTCTTC. This gives the protein CASSVIGINNEQFF. The V gene is TRBV19, the J gene TRBJ2-1; D unresolved. The germline CDR1 and CDR2 sequences are LNHDA and SQIVND (reference sequence). CDR3 length equals 14 residues. The ends were cut back, 5 bases at V and 5 bases at J, with 13 bases in the middle.

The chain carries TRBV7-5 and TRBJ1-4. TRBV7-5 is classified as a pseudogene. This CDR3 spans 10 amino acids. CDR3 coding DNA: TGTGTCAGAATCGGCGCAAAACTGTTTTTT. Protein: CVRIGAKLFF.

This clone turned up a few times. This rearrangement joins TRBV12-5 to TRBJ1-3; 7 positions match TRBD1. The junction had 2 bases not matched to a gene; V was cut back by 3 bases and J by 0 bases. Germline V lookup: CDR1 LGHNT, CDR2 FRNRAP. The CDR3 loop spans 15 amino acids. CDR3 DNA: TGTGCTAGTGGTTTAGGGGACAGCTCTGGAAACACCATATATTTT. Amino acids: CASGLGDSSGNTIYF. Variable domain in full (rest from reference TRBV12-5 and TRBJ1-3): DARVTQTPRHKVTEMGQEVTMRCQPILGHNTVFWYRQTMMQGLELLAYFRNRAPLDDSGMPKDRFSAEMPDATLATLKIQPSEPRDSAVYFCASGLGDSSGNTIYFGEGSWLTVV.

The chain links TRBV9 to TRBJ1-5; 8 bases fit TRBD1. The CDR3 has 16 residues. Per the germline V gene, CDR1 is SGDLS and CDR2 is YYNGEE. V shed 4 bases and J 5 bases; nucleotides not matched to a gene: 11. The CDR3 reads CASSLGQGLRDQPQHF. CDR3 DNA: TGTGCCAGCAGCTTAGGACAGGGTCTTCGTGATCAGCCCCAGCATTTT.

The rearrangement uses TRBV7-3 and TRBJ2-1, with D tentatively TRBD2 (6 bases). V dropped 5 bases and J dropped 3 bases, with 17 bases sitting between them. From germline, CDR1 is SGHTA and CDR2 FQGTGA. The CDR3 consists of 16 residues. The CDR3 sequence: CASSPGRTINYNEQFF. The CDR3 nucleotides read TGTGCCAGCAGCCCTGGAAGGACTATTAACTACAATGAGCAGTTCTTC.

CDR3 residues: CASSVGGAGGITDTQYF. In nucleotides, the CDR3 is TGTGCCAGCAGCGTAGGAGGAGCGGGGGGGATCACAGATACGCAGTATTTT. This chain links TRBV9 with TRBJ2-3; 10 bases fit TRBD2. Trimming cost V 0 bases and J 2 bases; bases outside gene matches: 6. In germline, CDR1 is SGDLS, CDR2 YYNGEE. The CDR3 loop spans 17 amino acids.

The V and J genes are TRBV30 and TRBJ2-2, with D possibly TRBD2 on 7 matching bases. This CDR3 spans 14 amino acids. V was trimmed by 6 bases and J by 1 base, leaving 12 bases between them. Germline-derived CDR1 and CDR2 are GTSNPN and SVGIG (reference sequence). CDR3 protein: CACEGGKNTGELFF. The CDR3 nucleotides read TGTGCCTGCGAGGGGGGGAAGAACACCGGGGAGCTGTTTTTT.

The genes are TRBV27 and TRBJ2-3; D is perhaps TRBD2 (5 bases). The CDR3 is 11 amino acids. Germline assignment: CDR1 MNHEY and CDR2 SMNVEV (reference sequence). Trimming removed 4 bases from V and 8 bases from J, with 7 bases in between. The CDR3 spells CASSSGGTQYF. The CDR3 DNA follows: TGTGCCAGCAGTTCCGGAGGTACGCAGTATTTT.

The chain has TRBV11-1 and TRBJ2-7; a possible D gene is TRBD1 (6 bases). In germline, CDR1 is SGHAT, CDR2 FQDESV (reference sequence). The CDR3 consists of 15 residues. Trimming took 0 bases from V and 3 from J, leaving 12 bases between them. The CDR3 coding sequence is TGTGCCAGCAGCTTAGCTCCACAGGGCAACTACGAGCAGTACGTC. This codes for CASSLAPQGNYEQYV.

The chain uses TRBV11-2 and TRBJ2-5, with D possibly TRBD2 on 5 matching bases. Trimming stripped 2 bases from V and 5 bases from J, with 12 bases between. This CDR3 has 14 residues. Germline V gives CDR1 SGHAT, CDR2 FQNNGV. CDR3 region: CASSLTSGPETQYF. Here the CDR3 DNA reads TGTGCCAGCAGCTTAACTAGTGGTCCTGAGACCCAGTACTTC.